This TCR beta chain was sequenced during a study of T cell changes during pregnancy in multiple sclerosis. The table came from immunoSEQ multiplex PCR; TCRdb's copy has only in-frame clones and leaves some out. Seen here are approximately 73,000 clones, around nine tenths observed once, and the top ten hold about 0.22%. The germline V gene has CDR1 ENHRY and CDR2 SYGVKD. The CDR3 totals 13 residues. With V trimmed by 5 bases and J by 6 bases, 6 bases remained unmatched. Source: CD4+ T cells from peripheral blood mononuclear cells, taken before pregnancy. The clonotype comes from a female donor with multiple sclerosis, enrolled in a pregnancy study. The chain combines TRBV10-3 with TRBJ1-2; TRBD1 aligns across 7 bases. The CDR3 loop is CAISPRDSNGYTF. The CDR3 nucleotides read TGTGCCATCAGTCCCCGGGACAGTAATGGCTACACCTTC.